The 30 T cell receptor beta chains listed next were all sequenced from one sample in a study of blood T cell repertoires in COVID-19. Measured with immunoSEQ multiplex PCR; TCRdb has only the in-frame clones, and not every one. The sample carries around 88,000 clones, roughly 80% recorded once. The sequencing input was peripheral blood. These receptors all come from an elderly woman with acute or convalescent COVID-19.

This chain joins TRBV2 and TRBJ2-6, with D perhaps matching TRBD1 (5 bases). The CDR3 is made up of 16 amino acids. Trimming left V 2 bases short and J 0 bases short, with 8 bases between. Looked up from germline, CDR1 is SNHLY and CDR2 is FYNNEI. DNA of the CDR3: TGTGCCAGCAGTGAACAGGGTTCCTCTGGGGCCAACGTCCTGACTTTC. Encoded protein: CASSEQGSSGANVLTF.

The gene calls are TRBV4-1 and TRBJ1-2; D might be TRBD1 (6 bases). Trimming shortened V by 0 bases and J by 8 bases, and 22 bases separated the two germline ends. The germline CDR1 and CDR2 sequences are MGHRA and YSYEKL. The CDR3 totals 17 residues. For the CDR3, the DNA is TGCGCCAGCAGCCAAGAGGGTTGGGGGCAGGGTATTCGGGGCTACACCTTC. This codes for CASSQEGWGQGIRGYTF.

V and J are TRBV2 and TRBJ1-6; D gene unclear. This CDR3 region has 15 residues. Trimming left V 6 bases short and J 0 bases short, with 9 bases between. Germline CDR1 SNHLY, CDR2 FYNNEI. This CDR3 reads CASRPPSSYNSPLHF. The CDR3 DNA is TGTGCCAGCAGGCCCCCTAGCTCCTATAATTCACCCCTCCACTTT.

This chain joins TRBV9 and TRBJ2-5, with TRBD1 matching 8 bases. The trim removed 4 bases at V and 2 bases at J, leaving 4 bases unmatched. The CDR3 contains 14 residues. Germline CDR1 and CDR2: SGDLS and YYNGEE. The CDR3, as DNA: TGTGCCAGCAGCATCGGACAGGGTCAAGAGACCCAGTACTTC. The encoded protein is CASSIGQGQETQYF.

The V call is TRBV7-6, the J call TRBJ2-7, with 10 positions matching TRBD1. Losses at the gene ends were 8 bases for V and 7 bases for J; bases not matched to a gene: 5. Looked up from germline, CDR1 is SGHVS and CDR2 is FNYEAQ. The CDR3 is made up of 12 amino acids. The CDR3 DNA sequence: TGTGCCAGCGGACAGGGGGGTCCTGAGCAGTACTTC. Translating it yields CASGQGGPEQYF.

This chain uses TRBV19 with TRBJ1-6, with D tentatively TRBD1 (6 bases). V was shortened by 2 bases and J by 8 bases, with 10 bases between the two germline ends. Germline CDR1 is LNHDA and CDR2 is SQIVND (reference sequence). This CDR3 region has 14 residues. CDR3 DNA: TGTGCCAGTAGTATACGCAGGGGACATTCACCCCTCCACTTT. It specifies CASSIRRGHSPLHF. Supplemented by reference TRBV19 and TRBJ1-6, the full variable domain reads DGGITQSPKYLFRKEGQNVTLSCEQNLNHDAMYWYRQDPGQGLRLIYYSQIVNDFQKGDIAEGYSVSREKKESFPLTVTSAQKNPTAFYLCASSIRRGHSPLHFGNGTRLTVT.

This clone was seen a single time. CDR3 sequence reads: CASSLGGDSPLHF. The CDR3 DNA sequence: TGTGCCAGCAGTTTGGGGGGAGATTCACCCCTCCACTTT. The rearrangement uses TRBV12-3 or TRBV12-4 and TRBJ1-6; the D gene is possibly TRBD1 (5 bases). This CDR3 region has 13 residues. The V gene lost 3 bases and the J gene lost 8 bases, with 8 bases spanning the gap.

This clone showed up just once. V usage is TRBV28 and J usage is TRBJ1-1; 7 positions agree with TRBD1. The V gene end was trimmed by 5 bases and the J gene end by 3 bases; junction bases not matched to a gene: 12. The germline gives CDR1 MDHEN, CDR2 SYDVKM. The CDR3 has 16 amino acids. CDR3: CASSANPDRVDTEAFF. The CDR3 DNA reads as TGTGCCAGCAGTGCGAATCCAGACAGGGTGGACACTGAAGCTTTCTTT.

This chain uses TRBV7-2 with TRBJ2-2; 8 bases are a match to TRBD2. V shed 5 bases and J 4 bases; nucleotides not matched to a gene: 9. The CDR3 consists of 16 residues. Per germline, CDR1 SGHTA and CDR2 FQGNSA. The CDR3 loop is CASSRLAGGVTGELFF. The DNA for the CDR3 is TGTGCCAGCAGCAGGCTAGCGGGCGGAGTCACCGGGGAGCTGTTTTTT.

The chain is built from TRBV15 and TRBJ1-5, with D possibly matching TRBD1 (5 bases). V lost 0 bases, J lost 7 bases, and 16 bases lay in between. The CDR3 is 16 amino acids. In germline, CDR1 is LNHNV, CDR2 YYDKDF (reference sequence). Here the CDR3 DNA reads TGTGCCACCAGCAGAGAGTCCAGGGCGTCGGTCCAGCCCCAGCATTTT. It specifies CATSRESRASVQPQHF. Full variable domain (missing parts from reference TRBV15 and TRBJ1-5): DAMVIQNPRYQVTQFGKPVTLSCSQTLNHNVMYWYQQKSSQAPKLLFHYYDKDFNNEADTPDNFQSRRPNTSFCFLDIRSPGLGDTAMYLCATSRESRASVQPQHFGDGTRLSIL.

CDR3 region: CASSTSGGAYEQYF. The CDR3 nucleotides read TGTGCCAGTTCGACTAGCGGGGGGGCCTACGAGCAGTACTTC. The V call is TRBV14, the J call TRBJ2-7; 14 nucleotides match TRBD2. CDR1 is SGHDN and CDR2 is FVKESK in the germline V gene. The junction had 3 bases not matched to a gene; V was cut back by 9 bases and J by 2 bases. There are 14 residues in the CDR3.

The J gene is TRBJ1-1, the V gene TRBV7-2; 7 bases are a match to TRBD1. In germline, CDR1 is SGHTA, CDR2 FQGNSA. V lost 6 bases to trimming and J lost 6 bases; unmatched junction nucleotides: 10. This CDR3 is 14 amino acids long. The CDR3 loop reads CASRETGSGSEAFF. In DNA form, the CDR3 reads TGTGCCAGCAGGGAGACAGGGAGTGGTTCTGAAGCTTTCTTT. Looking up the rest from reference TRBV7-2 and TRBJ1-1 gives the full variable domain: GAGVSQSPSNKVTEKGKDVELRCDPISGHTALYWYRQSLGQGLEFLIYFQGNSAPDKSGLPSDRFSAERTGGSVSTLTIQRTQQEDSAVYLCASRETGSGSEAFFGQGTRLTVV.

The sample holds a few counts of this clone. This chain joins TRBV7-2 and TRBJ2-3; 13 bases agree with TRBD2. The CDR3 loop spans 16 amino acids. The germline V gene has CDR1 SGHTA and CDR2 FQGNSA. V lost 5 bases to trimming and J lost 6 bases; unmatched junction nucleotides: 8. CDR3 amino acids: CASSPHTSGGADTQYF. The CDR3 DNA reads TGTGCCAGCAGCCCACATACTAGCGGGGGGGCGGATACGCAGTATTTT.

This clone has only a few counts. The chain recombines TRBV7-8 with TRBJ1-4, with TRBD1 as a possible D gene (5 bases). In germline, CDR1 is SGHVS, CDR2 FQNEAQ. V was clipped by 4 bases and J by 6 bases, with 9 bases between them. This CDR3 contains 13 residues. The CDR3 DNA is TGTGCCAGCAGCTCGACAGCGTATGAAAAACTGTTTTTT. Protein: CASSSTAYEKLFF.

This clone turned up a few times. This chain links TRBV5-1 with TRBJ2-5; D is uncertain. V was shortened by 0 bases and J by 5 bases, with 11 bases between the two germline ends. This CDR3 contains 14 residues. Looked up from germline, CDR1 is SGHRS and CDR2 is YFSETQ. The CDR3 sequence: CASSLDSSRETQYF. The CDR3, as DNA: TGCGCCAGCAGCTTGGACTCCTCCCGGGAGACCCAGTACTTC.

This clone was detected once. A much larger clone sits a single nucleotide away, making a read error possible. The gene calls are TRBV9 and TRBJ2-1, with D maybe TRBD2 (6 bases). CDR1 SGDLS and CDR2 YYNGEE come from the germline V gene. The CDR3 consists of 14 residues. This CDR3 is CTSSVAPGDSKQFF. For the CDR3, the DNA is TGTACCAGCAGCGTAGCTCCGGGGGACTCGAAGCAGTTCTTC.

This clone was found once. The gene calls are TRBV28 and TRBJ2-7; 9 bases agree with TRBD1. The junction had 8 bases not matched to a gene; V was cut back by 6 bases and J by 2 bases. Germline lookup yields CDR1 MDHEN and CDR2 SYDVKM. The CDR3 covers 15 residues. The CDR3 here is CASRAGTGRAYEQYV. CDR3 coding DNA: TGTGCCAGCAGGGCCGGGACAGGGCGTGCCTACGAGCAGTACGTC.

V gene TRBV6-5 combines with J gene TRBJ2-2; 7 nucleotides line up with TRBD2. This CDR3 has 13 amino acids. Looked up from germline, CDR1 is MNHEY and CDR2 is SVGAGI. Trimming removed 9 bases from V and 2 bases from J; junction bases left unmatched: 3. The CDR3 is CASSGLNTGELFF. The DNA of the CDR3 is TGTGCCAGTTCGGGACTAAACACCGGGGAGCTGTTTTTT.

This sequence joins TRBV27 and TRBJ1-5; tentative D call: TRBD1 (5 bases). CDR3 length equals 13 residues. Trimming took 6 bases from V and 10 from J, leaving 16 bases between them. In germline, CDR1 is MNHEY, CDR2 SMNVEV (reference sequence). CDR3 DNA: TGTGCCAGCAGCATAGACAGAACCGGCCCCCAGCATTTT. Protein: CASSIDRTGPQHF.

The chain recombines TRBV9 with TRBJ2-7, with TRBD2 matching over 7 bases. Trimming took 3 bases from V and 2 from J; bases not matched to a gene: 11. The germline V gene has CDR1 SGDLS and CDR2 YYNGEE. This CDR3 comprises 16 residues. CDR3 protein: CASSGTPQRGAYEQYV. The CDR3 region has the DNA TGTGCCAGCAGCGGAACTCCCCAGCGGGGAGCCTACGAGCAGTACGTC.

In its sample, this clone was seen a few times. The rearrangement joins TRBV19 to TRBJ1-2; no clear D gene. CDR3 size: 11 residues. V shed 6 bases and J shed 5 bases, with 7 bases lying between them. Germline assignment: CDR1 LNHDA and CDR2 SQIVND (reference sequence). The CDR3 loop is CASRSQYGYTF. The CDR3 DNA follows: TGTGCCAGTAGGTCACAATATGGCTACACCTTC. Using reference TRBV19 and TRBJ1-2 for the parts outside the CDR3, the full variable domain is DGGITQSPKYLFRKEGQNVTLSCEQNLNHDAMYWYRQDPGQGLRLIYYSQIVNDFQKGDIAEGYSVSREKKESFPLTVTSAQKNPTAFYLCASRSQYGYTFGSGTRLTVV.

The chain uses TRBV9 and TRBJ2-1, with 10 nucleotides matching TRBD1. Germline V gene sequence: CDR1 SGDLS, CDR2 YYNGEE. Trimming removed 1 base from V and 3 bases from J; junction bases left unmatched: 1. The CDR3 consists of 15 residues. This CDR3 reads CASSVRTGGYNEQFF. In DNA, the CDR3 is TGTGCCAGCAGCGTACGGACAGGGGGCTACAATGAGCAGTTCTTC.

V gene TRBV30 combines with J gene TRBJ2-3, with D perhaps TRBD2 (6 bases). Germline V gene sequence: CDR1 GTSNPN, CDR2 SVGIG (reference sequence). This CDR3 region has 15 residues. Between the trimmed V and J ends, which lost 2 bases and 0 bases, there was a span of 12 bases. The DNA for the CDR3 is TGTGCCTGGAGTCCTCGCGGGGTTAGCACAGATACGCAGTATTTT. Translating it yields CAWSPRGVSTDTQYF.

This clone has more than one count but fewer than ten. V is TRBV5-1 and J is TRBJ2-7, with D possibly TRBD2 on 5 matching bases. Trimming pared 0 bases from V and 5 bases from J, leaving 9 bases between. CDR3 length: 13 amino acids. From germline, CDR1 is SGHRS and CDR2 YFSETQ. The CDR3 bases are TGCGCCAGCAGCTTGGCCGGGGTAAACGAGCAGTACTTC. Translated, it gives CASSLAGVNEQYF.

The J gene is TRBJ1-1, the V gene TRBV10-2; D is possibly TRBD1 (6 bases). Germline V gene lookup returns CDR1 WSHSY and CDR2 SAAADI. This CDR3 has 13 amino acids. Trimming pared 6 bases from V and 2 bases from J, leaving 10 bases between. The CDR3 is CASRQGLNTEAFF. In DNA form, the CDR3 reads TGCGCCAGCAGACAGGGCCTTAACACTGAAGCTTTCTTT.

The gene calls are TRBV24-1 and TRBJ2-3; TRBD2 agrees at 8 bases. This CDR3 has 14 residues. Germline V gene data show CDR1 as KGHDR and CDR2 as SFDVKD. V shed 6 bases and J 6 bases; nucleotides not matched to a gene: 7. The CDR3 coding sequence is TGTGCCACCAGTTTAAGCGGGGGAAGGGATACGCAGTATTTT. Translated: CATSLSGGRDTQYF.

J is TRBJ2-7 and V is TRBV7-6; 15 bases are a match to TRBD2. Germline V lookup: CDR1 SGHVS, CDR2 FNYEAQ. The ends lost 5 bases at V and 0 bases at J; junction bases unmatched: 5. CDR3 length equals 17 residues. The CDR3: CASSPWTSGGGSYEQYF. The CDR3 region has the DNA TGTGCCAGCAGCCCCTGGACTAGCGGGGGGGGCTCCTACGAGCAGTACTTC. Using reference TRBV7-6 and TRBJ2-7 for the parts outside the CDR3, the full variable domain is GAGVSQSPRYKVTKRGQDVALRCDPISGHVSLYWYRQALGQGPEFLTYFNYEAQQDKSGLPNDRFSAERPEGSISTLTIQRTEQRDSAMYRCASSPWTSGGGSYEQYFGPGTRLTVT.

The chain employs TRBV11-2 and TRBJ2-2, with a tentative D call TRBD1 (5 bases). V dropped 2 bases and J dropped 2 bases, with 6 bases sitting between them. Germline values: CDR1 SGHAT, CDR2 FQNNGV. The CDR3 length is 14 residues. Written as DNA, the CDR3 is TGTGCCAGCAGCTTACAGGGAAACACCGGGGAGCTGTTTTTT. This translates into CASSLQGNTGELFF.

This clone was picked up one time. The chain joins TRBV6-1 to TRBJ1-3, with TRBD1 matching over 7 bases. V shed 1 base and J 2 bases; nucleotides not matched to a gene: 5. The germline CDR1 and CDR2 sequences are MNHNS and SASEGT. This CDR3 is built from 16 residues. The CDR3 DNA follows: TGTGCCAGCAGTGAAGGGGGACAGACGACTGGAAACACCATATATTTT. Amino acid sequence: CASSEGGQTTGNTIYF.

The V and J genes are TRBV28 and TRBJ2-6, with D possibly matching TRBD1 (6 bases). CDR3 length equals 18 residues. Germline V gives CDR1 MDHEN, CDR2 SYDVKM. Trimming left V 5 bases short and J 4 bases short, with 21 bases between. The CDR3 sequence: CASSPWGYEGTGANVLTF. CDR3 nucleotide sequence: TGTGCCAGCAGTCCTTGGGGGTACGAGGGGACAGGGGCCAACGTCCTGACTTTC.